The rows below give T cell receptor beta chains drawn from one sample of a study of CXCR3-negative and CXCR3-positive naive CD8 T cells. TCRdb re-called the 5' RACE reads; one entry per CDR3 protein, DNA not given. In total, the table holds 50,000 to 65,000 distinct CDR3 sequences. Source material: memory CD8+ T cells from blood. These receptors all come from a human donor in good health. Some clones in this sample may be carry-over from other donors' samples. Both conserved end residues are part of each CDR3. Size is stated for part of the rows, as once, few or many counts, or as a class when the clone is expanded.

clone size,J gene,V gene,CDR3 protein
.,TRBJ2-7,TRBV7-6,CASSPGQGAKGYEQYF
.,TRBJ1-2,TRBV27,CASSLRPAPGAGYTF
.,TRBJ2-3,TRBV28,CASRDLLAGGDTQYF
.,TRBJ1-5,TRBV7-8,CASGKGGTNQPQHF
.,TRBJ2-3,TRBV29-1,CSVGDRSSDTQYF
medium-sized,TRBJ2-6,TRBV6-2/TRBV6-3,CASSKEGSGANVLTF
.,TRBJ1-1,TRBV3-1,CASSSWTENTEAFF
.,TRBJ1-1,TRBV28,CASSPINRDTEAFF
.,TRBJ2-5,TRBV12-3/TRBV12-4,CASTDRDSQETQYF
.,TRBJ2-1,TRBV25-1,CASSEFFGLAGGSSYNEQFF
.,TRBJ2-7,TRBV29-1,CSVGGGDNYEQYF
.,TRBJ2-7,TRBV7-8,CASSFETGTSLYEQYF
.,TRBJ2-2,TRBV5-1,CASSLAFDNQGPGELFF
medium-sized,TRBJ2-3,TRBV6-1,CASTELAGGAPDTQYF
.,TRBJ1-2,TRBV28,CASSFGQGSGYTF
.,TRBJ2-7,TRBV23-1,CASTQGAGTYEQYF
.,TRBJ1-5,TRBV4-1,CVFSQGIVGNQPQHF
.,TRBJ2-1,TRBV14,CASSQEWGAYNEQFF
.,TRBJ2-5,TRBV29-1,CSVGPGGQLQETQYF
.,TRBJ1-1,TRBV20-1,CSLGQGNTEAFF
.,TRBJ2-7,TRBV29-1,CSVSGGSSYEQYF
.,TRBJ2-1,TRBV5-1,CASSLRARVSYNEQFF
.,TRBJ2-1,TRBV27,CASSNASRREIYSYYNEQFF
.,TRBJ2-7,TRBV27,CASSFGASGTYEQYF
.,TRBJ2-5,TRBV7-9,CASSLLEETQYF
.,TRBJ2-5,TRBV4-3,CASSLLGGQGETQYF
.,TRBJ2-4,TRBV14,CASSQWVARGAQAKNIQYF